This TCR beta chain was recorded in a study of long-term antiretroviral therapy in people with HIV. This was the immunoSEQ v3.0 assay at survey level. Per sample, sequencing targeted roughly 35,000-55,000 T-cell genomes. Sequenced by immunoSEQ multiplex PCR; TCRdb stores in-frame clones only, minus some. The repertoire holds about 48,000 clones, with about 81% as singletons. This specimen consisted of unsorted PBMCs, obtained 0.8 years after starting antiretroviral therapy. The receptor comes from a woman between 18 and 29 years old with HIV.

The CDR3 protein is CASSLGLAGRTDTQYF. The CDR3 nucleotides read TGTGCCAGCAGTCTTGGACTAGCGGGACGCACAGATACGCAGTATTTT. The J gene is TRBJ2-3, the V gene TRBV11-3; 12 bases fit TRBD2. Per germline, CDR1 SGHNT and CDR2 YENEEA. J lost 1 base, V lost 6 bases, and 5 bases had no gene match. The CDR3 sequence is 16 residues long.